This T cell receptor beta chain was identified in a study of T cell repertoires in cytomegalovirus infection. In TCRdb, the reads were re-called with MiXCR into one record per CDR3 protein. The sample lists roughly 860,000 distinct CDR3 sequences, 32% seen once, with roughly an eighth in the top ten. The table lists this clonotype with many counts. Its matching antigen is unknown. General study results and limits: Accumulated public TCR beta family frequency recognized individuals carrying CMV together with the relevant HLA.

The germline V and J ends were trimmed by 2 bases and 3 bases, with 10 bases remaining between them. Germline CDR1 is SGHTA and CDR2 is FQGNSA. The CDR3 spans 14 residues. The source was cultured CD8+ T cells from PBMCs, collected from culture after CMV antigen stimulation. The chain carries TRBV7-2 and TRBJ1-1, with a weak D call TRBD1 (6 bases). The TCR comes from a human donor in good health (CMV status not recorded). Some clones in this sample may be carry-over from other donors' samples. In nucleotides, the CDR3 is TGTGCCAGCAGCTTAAGCAGGGGTTACACTGAAGCTTTCTTT. The encoded protein is CASSLSRGYTEAFF.